The rows below give T cell receptor beta chains drawn from one sample of a study of T cell responses to AZD1222 COVID-19 vaccine. Assay: immunoSEQ multiplex PCR; the TCRdb copy retains only in-frame clones and omits some. The table includes 95,000 to 150,000 clones, roughly 91% detected once. The sequencing used peripheral blood, collected 28 days after the second AZD1222 dose. Receptors originate from an adult who received the AZD1222 COVID-19 vaccine. Both conserved end residues are part of each CDR3. A D gene is named only where the DNA matches it firmly. The size entry is marked missing in some rows and otherwise reads once, few, many or a size class.

d_call j_call clone_size v_call cdr3_aa cdr3_nt
. TRBJ2-3 . TRBV7-2 CASSASPVLNTQYF TGTGCCAGCAGCGCCTCCCCGGTTCTAAATACGCAGTATTTT
TRBD1 TRBJ1-1 . TRBV7-9 CASSLDRGLMNTEAFF TGTGCCAGCAGCCTCGACAGGGGGCTTATGAACACTGAAGCTTTCTTT
. TRBJ1-1 . TRBV7-2 CASSWGRGNTEAFF TGTGCCAGCAGCTGGGGGCGCGGGAACACTGAAGCTTTCTTT
. TRBJ1-1 . TRBV4-3 CASSQDLRNEAFF TGCGCCAGCAGCCAAGATCTCCGGAATGAAGCTTTCTTT
. TRBJ2-2 . TRBV29-1 CSVEKTAGGELFF TGCAGCGTTGAAAAGACAGCCGGCGGGGAGCTGTTTTTT
. TRBJ1-2 . TRBV7-9 CASSLLHAGGYTF TGTGCCAGCAGCCTCCTTCACGCAGGGGGCTACACCTTC
. TRBJ1-6 . TRBV3-1/TRBV3-2 CASRQAPGNNSPLHF TGTGCCAGCAGACAAGCCCCAGGGAATAATTCACCCCTCCACTTT
. TRBJ1-1 . TRBV7-9 CASSPTGTEAFF TGTGCCAGCAGTCCCACTGGGACTGAAGCTTTCTTT
. TRBJ2-1 . TRBV19 CASSIGKGSSVGQFF TGTGCCAGTAGTATAGGGAAGGGTTCTAGCGTTGGGCAGTTCTTC
. TRBJ2-1 once TRBV7-2 CASAGGGYNEQFF TGTGCCAGCGCTGGGGGTGGGTACAATGAGCAGTTCTTC
. TRBJ1-1 . TRBV3-1/TRBV3-2 CASSQRNLNTEAFF TGTGCCAGCAGCCAGCGGAACCTGAACACTGAAGCTTTCTTT
. TRBJ1-1 few TRBV30 CAWSVHTEAFF TGTGCCTGGAGTGTCCACACTGAAGCTTTCTTT
TRBD1 TRBJ2-6 . TRBV7-2 CASSPRGTGRGSGANVLTF TGTGCCAGCAGCCCAAGGGGGACAGGGAGGGGCTCTGGGGCCAACGTCCTGACTTTC
. TRBJ1-3 . TRBV7-2 CASSDTGGNTIYF TGTGCCAGCAGCGACACAGGAGGAAACACCATATATTTT
. TRBJ2-2 . TRBV11-3 CASSLVRASSNTGELFF TGTGCCAGCAGCTTAGTAAGGGCTAGCTCGAACACCGGGGAGCTGTTTTTT
. TRBJ2-7 . TRBV20-1 CSAIGEQYF TGCAGTGCAATTGGGGAGCAGTACTTC
. TRBJ2-5 . TRBV12-3/TRBV12-4 CASSVEVRETQYF TGTGCCAGCAGTGTAGAAGTTCGGGAGACCCAGTACTTC
. TRBJ1-5 . TRBV7-7 CASSLGEDQPQHF TGTGCCAGCAGCTTAGGGGAGGATCAGCCCCAGCATTTT
TRBD1 TRBJ1-1 . TRBV5-4 CASSRTGLVEAFF TGTGCCAGCAGCAGGACAGGGTTGGTGGAAGCTTTCTTT
TRBD1 TRBJ2-2 . TRBV29-1 CSGRQGSTGELFF TGCAGCGGAAGACAGGGATCCACCGGGGAGCTGTTTTTT
. TRBJ1-2 once TRBV25-1 CASSESGPVDGYTF TGTGCCAGCAGTGAATCAGGACCCGTTGATGGCTACACCTTC
. TRBJ2-7 . TRBV7-2 CASSLVFYEQYF TGTGCCAGCAGCTTAGTCTTCTACGAGCAGTACTTC
. TRBJ2-5 . TRBV14 CASSRQETQYF TGTGCCAGCAGCCGCCAAGAGACCCAGTACTTC
TRBD2 TRBJ2-3 . TRBV7-9 CASSLVGGRSDTQYF TGTGCCAGCAGCTTAGTAGGCGGGAGGTCGGATACGCAGTATTTT
. TRBJ2-7 . TRBV30 CAWSVGTYEQYF TGTGCCTGGAGTGTCGGAACCTACGAGCAGTACTTC
TRBD1 TRBJ1-1 . TRBV7-3 CASSFGTGHTEAFF TGTGCCAGCAGCTTTGGGACAGGGCACACTGAAGCTTTCTTT
. TRBJ2-7 . TRBV5-6 CASSLFYEQYF TGTGCCAGCAGCTTGTTCTACGAGCAGTACTTC
TRBD1 TRBJ1-2 . TRBV29-1 CSVVRTGTEGYTF TGCAGCGTTGTGCGGACAGGGACGGAAGGCTACACCTTC
. TRBJ1-5 . TRBV4-3 CASSQVLNQPQHF TGCGCCAGCAGCCAAGTTCTCAATCAGCCCCAGCATTTT
. TRBJ2-2 . TRBV12-3/TRBV12-4 CASSGGAAGELFF TGTGCCAGCAGTGGGGGGGCGGCCGGGGAGCTGTTTTTT
. TRBJ2-3 . TRBV12-5 CASGLGPEDTQYF TGTGCTAGTGGTTTGGGGCCAGAAGATACGCAGTATTTT
. TRBJ1-1 . TRBV27 CASSLTVRREAFF TGTGCCAGCAGTTTAACGGTCCGGCGGGAAGCTTTCTTT
TRBD1 TRBJ1-2 . TRBV7-2 CASSLSPTGYGYTF TGTGCCAGCAGCTTAAGCCCGACAGGGTATGGCTACACCTTC
. TRBJ1-1 . TRBV5-4 CASSPLPGRLNTEAFF TGTGCCAGCAGCCCCCTTCCAGGGAGATTGAACACTGAAGCTTTCTTT
TRBD2 TRBJ2-3 . TRBV11-3 CASSLDAAGGTLWDTQYF TGTGCCAGCAGCTTAGATGCGGCGGGAGGGACCCTGTGGGATACGCAGTATTTT